The clone carrying this TCR beta chain was counted between two and nine times. Its antigen is still unknown. Trimming cost V 3 bases and J 3 bases, with 11 bases left between them. There are 14 residues in the CDR3. The V gene's germline CDR1 is SEHNR and CDR2 FQNEAQ (reference sequence). Employing constant-segment primers, 5'RACE generated TCR alpha and TCR beta cDNA libraries bearing sample barcodes and UMIs. MiXCR was run by TCRdb on the 5' RACE reads, yielding one entry per CDR3 protein. The sample yields 200,000 to 300,000 distinct CDR3 sequences, 7.5% to 10% seen once. The sample belongs to a study of T-cell memory formation after mild COVID-19. Study background: Across donors, TCR clusters were largely donor specific.

Study outcomes and limitations: Some SARS-CoV-2-responding clones were already detected in memory before infection. Contracting CD8+ clones were enriched in EMRA, CD4+ mainly in CM and EM.

The chain couples TRBV7-9 to TRBJ1-2; D not certain. The source is a man in his late teens or twenties who had mild COVID-19 (a few samples of this study predate the infection). Cell type and time point are not known. The sample taken for sequencing was PBMCs or a T cell subset sorted from them (not recorded which). In nucleotides, the CDR3 is TGTGCCAGCAGCTTGGAGGTCGTGGACTATGGCTACACCTTC. Translating it yields CASSLEVVDYGYTF. Full variable domain (missing parts from reference TRBV7-9 and TRBJ1-2): DTGVSQNPRHKITKRGQNVTFRCDPISEHNRLYWYRQTLGQGPEFLTYFQNEAQLEKSRLLSDRFSAERPKGSFSTLEIQRTEQGDSAMYLCASSLEVVDYGYTFGSGTRLTVV.